One T cell receptor (beta chain) is described in this entry. V lost 7 bases to trimming and J lost 1 base, with 10 bases between them. CDR1 is LGHDT and CDR2 is YNNKEL in the germline V gene (reference sequence). This CDR3 comprises 13 residues. These data come from a study of blood T cell repertoires in COVID-19. Study in general: From the United States, Italy and Spain came samples of acute and convalescent COVID-19. PBMCs, B-cell-depleted T cells, or T cells provided the cDNA or gDNA that made up the material.

Authors' analysis steps: Estimated nucleated cell counts came from reference gene primer amplification. Method: immunoSEQ multiplex PCR; TCRdb's copy keeps in-frame clones and lacks some. V and J calls and clone size are those listed in that table; D and trimming were worked out from the DNA. The sample holds about 200,000 clones, around 89% seen once. Sequencing input: peripheral blood. The rearrangement joins TRBV3-1 (or the pseudogene TRBV3-2) to TRBJ1-1, with D perhaps matching TRBD1 (5 bases). This clonotype was sampled from a middle-aged man with active or convalescent COVID-19. This CDR3 is CASMGHSNTEAFF. Written as DNA, the CDR3 is TGTGCCAGCATGGGGCATTCGAACACTGAAGCTTTCTTT.